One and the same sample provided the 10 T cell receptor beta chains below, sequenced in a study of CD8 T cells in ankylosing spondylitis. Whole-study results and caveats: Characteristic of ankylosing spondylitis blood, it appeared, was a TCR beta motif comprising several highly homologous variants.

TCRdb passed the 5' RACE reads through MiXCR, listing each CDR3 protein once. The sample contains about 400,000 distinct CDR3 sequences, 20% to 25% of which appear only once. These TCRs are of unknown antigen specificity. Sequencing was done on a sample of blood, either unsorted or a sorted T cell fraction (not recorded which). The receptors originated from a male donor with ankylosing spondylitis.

The DNA for the CDR3 is TGCAGTGCAGAGGGGGCGGGTGGTGAAAAACTGTTTTTT. Protein: CSAEGAGGEKLFF. The chain joins TRBV20-1 to TRBJ1-4, with TRBD1 matching 7 bases. This CDR3 region has 13 residues. In germline, CDR1 is DFQATT, CDR2 SNEGSKA (reference sequence). The ends lost 6 bases at V and 7 bases at J; junction bases unmatched: 8.

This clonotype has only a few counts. CDR3 residues: CASSGLGGLTEAFF. CDR3 DNA: TGTGCCAGCAGCGGCCTAGGGGGCTTAACTGAAGCTTTCTTT. The V gene is TRBV7-2, the J gene TRBJ1-1; TRBD1 aligns across 7 bases. V gave up 5 bases and J gave up 5 bases; unmatched junction bases: 8. The CDR3 runs to 14 residues. From germline, CDR1 is SGHTA and CDR2 FQGNSA. Supplemented by reference TRBV7-2 and TRBJ1-1, the full variable domain reads GAGVSQSPSNKVTEKGKDVELRCDPISGHTALYWYRQSLGQGLEFLIYFQGNSAPDKSGLPSDRFSAERTGGSVSTLTIQRTQQEDSAVYLCASSGLGGLTEAFFGQGTRLTVV.

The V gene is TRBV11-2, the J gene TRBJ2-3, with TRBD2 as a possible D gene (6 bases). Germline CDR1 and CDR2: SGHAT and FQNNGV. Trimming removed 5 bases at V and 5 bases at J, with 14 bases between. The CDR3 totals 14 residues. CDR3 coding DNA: TGTGCCAGCAGCCGTAGGGGCGGGGAAGATACGCAGTATTTT. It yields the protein CASSRRGGEDTQYF.

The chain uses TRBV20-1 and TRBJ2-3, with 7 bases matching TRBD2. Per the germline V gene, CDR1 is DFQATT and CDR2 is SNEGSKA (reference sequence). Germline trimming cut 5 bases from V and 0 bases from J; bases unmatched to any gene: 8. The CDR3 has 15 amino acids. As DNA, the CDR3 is TGCAGTGCTCTCGAGACTAGCCCTAGCACAGATACGCAGTATTTT. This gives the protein CSALETSPSTDTQYF.

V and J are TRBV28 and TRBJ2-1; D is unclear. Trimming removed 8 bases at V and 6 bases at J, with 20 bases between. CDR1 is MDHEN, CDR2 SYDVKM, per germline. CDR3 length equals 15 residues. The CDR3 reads CASLPNSGSLNEQFF. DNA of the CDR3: TGTGCCAGCCTCCCCAATTCTGGTAGCCTCAATGAGCAGTTCTTC.

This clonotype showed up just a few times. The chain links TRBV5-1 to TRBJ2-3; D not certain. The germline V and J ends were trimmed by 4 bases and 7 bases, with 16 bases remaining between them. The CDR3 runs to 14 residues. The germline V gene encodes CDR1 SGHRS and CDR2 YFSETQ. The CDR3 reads CASSQAANTNTQYF. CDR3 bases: TGCGCCAGCAGCCAAGCAGCGAACACCAATACGCAGTATTTT.

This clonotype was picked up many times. As DNA, the CDR3 is TGTGCCAGCAGTCCACTAGCGGGAGGAGAGGGTGAGCAGTTCTTC. Translated, it gives CASSPLAGGEGEQFF. This chain connects TRBV6-4 to TRBJ2-1, with 12 bases that match TRBD2. Trimming cost V 5 bases and J 9 bases; bases outside gene matches: 8. Germline CDR1 and CDR2: MRHNA and SNTAGT. The CDR3 length is 15 residues.

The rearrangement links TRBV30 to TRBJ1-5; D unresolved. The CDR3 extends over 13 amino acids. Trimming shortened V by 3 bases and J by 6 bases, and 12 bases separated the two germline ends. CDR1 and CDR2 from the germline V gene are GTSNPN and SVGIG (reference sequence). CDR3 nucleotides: TGTGCCTGGAGCCAAGGCGCAGGTCAGCCCCAGCATTTT. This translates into CAWSQGAGQPQHF. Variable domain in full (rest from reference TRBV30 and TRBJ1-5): SQTIHQWPATLVQPVGSPLSLECTVEGTSNPNLYWYRQAAGRGLQLLFYSVGIGQISSEVPQNLSASRPQDRQFILSSKKLLLSDSGFYLCAWSQGAGQPQHFGDGTRLSIL.

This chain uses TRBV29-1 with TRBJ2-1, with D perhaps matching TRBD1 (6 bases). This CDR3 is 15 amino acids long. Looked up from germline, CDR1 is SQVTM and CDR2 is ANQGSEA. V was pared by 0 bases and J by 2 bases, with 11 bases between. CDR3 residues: CSVEDLGGTYNEQFF. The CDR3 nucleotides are TGCAGCGTTGAAGATCTAGGGGGAACCTACAATGAGCAGTTCTTC.

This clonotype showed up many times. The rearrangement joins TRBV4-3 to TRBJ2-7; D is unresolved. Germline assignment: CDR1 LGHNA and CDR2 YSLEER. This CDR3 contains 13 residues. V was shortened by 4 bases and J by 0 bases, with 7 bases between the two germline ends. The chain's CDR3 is CASSLRHSYEQYF. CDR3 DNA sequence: TGCGCCAGCAGCCTCCGGCACTCCTACGAGCAGTACTTC.